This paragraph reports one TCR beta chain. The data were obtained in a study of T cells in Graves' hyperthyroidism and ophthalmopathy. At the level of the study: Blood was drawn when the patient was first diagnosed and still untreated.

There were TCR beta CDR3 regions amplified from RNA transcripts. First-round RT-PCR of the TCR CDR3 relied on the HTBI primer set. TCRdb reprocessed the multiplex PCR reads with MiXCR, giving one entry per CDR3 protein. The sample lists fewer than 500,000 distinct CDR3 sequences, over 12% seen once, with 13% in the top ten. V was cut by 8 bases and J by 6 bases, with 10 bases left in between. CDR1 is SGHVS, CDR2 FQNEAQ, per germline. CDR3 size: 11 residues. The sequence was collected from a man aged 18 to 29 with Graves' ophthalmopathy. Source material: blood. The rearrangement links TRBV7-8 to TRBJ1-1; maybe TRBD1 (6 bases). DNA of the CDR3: TGTGCCAGCTTAGGGGGTCCTGAAGCTTTCTTT. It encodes CASLGGPEAFF.